The 22 T cell receptor beta chains below come from one sample, sequenced in a study of tumor-infiltrating lymphocytes in primary liver carcinoma. Production of TCR beta cDNA used about 500 ng total RNA together with a constant-region primer. Modified slightly, ARM-PCR produced TCR beta libraries over three nested multiplex PCR rounds. The first two PCR rounds used TRBV1-TRBV30 primers with a Cbeta primer, approximately 10 cycles each. One entry per CDR3 protein, called by TCRdb with MiXCR from the multiplex PCR reads. The table lists about 110,000 distinct CDR3 sequences, 82% of them singletons. Starting material for RNA and DNA co-extraction consisted of about 17-30 mg of unsorted bulk tissue. The sequenced sample was liver tumor tissue from sampling region 3. Subset specified: tumor region T3, left-lateral pole. The receptors stem from a man aged 35 to 55 with primary liver carcinoma and hepatitis B virus infection.

This clonotype appeared a few times. The chain is built from TRBV7-3 and TRBJ2-2, with D unresolved. Trimming cost V 8 bases and J 0 bases, with 7 bases left between them. This CDR3 spans 13 amino acids. Germline CDR1 reads SGHTA; CDR2 reads FQGTGA. DNA of the CDR3: TGTGCCAGCGGGTCTGCGAACACCGGGGAGCTGTTTTTT. Its translation is CASGSANTGELFF.

Turning to this clonotype: At one end the junction does not follow the germline gene, possibly because of a read error. This rearrangement joins TRBV4-3 to TRBJ2-7; D gene unclear. CDR3 size: 13 residues. Germline CDR1 reads LGHNA; CDR2 reads YSLEER. The CDR3 loop is CASGQNLPYEQYF. CDR3 bases: TGCGCCAGCGGCCAAAATCTGCCTTACGAGCAGTACTTC.

Comment on this clonotype: No conserved phenylalanine or tryptophan is present at the end of the CDR3, so a read error is the likely explanation. The chain links TRBV5-5 to TRBJ1-2; D perhaps matches TRBD1 (5 bases). V was pared by 5 bases and J by 7 bases, with 15 bases between. There are 13 residues in the CDR3. CDR1 is SGHKS, CDR2 YYEKEE, per germline (reference sequence). The CDR3 DNA sequence: TGTGCCAGCAGGGTGTCGGGACCTTCTGGCTACACCCTC. This sequence encodes CASRVSGPSGYTL.

Concerning this clonotype itself: Its ends do not fully match the called genes, so a read error is possible. The CDR3 DNA follows: TGTGACACCATCCCGGGACGGACCTACGAACAGTACTTC. Encoded protein: CDTIPGRTYEQYF. The chain links TRBV24-1 to TRBJ2-7; D is tentatively TRBD1 or TRBD2 (5 bases each). From germline, CDR1 is KGHDR and CDR2 SFDVKD. This CDR3 has 13 residues.

This clonotype was counted a single time. A much bigger clone sits one base away, suggesting this may be a read error. The V gene is TRBV12-3 or TRBV12-4, the J gene TRBJ2-2; 7 nucleotides agree with TRBD2. This CDR3 is built from 17 residues. The DNA for the CDR3 is TGTGCCAGAAGTTTCCGGGGTGGCGGGAGGAACACCGGGGAGCTGTTTTTT. Amino acid sequence: CARSFRGGGRNTGELFF.

This clonotype was detected a few times. The V gene is TRBV11-3, the J gene TRBJ2-1; D is unresolved. Trimming removed 2 bases from V and 16 bases from J, with 15 bases in between. Looked up from germline, CDR1 is SGHNT and CDR2 is YENEEA. This CDR3 is built from 12 residues. The CDR3 sequence: CASSLNSNEQFF. CDR3 DNA: TGTGCCAGCAGCTTAAATTCCAATGAACAATTCTTC.

This clonotype was recorded only once. Given a much more abundant clone one base away, this may be a read error. The chain recombines TRBV28 with TRBJ1-1, with D possibly TRBD1 on 6 matching bases. The CDR3 length is 15 residues. Germline-derived CDR1 and CDR2 are MDHEN and SYDVKM. The CDR3 sequence: CAWRGARLGNSEAFF. The DNA for the CDR3 is TGTGCCTGGAGGGGGGCGCGTCTTGGAAACAGTGAAGCTTTCTTT.

A note on this clonotype: Germline and junction disagree at one end, which may indicate a read error. The CDR3 protein is CASSYNPSGSTGAKVQTF. CDR3 nucleotides: TGTGCCAGCAGTTACAATCCTAGCGGGAGTACTGGTGCCAAGGTCCAGACTTTC. The chain has TRBV6-5 and TRBJ2-6, with 10 nucleotides matching TRBD2. The length of the CDR3 is 18 residues. The germline gives CDR1 MNHEY, CDR2 SVGAGI.

The rearrangement joins TRBV20-1 to TRBJ2-3; D gene ambiguous. The CDR3 totals 12 residues. The V end lost 2 bases, the J end lost 4 bases, and 7 bases lay between the germline ends. Germline CDR1 reads DFQATT; CDR2 reads SNEGSKA (reference sequence). CDR3 DNA sequence: TGCAGTGCTAGATCTAGTCCAGATACGCAGTATTTT. Translating it yields CSARSSPDTQYF.

Notes on this clonotype: An end of the junction does not agree with germline; a read error may underlie this. The rearrangement joins TRBV7-9 to TRBJ1-1, with D unclear. CDR1 SEHNR and CDR2 FQNEAQ come from the germline V gene (reference sequence). The CDR3 loop spans 13 amino acids. CDR3 loop: CASCLYANTEAFF. Here the CDR3 DNA reads TGTGCCAGCTGCTTATACGCGAACACTGAAGCTTTCTTT.

Of note for this clonotype: One end of the junction does not line up with germline, which may come from a read error. The rearrangement joins TRBV6-2 or TRBV6-3 to TRBJ2-5, with D unresolved. The CDR3 is 13 residues long. The germline V gene encodes CDR1 MNHEY and CDR2 SVGEGT. Written as DNA, the CDR3 is TGTGCTAGCAGTTTCGACTCCTGGGAGACCCAGTACTTC. As protein: CASSFDSWETQYF.

About this clonotype itself: The junction differs from germline at one of its ends, possibly a read error. The gene calls are TRBV4-3 and TRBJ2-2; weak D call: TRBD2 (6 bases). This CDR3 is built from 17 residues. Germline V gene data show CDR1 as LGHNA and CDR2 as YSLEER. CDR3 in amino acids: CARSQAPSGQNTGKLFF. The CDR3 coding sequence is TGCGCCAGGAGCCAAGCCCCCAGCGGGCAGAACACCGGGAAGCTGTTTTTT.

This clonotype was detected ten times or more. V and J are TRBV20-1 and TRBJ2-7; D is undetermined. The CDR3 loop spans 12 amino acids. The germline V gene encodes CDR1 DFQATT and CDR2 SNEGSKA (reference sequence). V was pared by 3 bases and J by 3 bases, with 9 bases between. The CDR3 reads CSASSQDYEQYF. CDR3 in DNA: TGCAGTGCTAGTTCGCAGGACTACGAGCAGTACTTC.

Regarding this clonotype: A read error may account for a junction end that differs from germline. The chain carries TRBV7-9 and TRBJ2-4, with 7 bases fitting TRBD2. CDR1 is SEHNR, CDR2 FQNEAQ, per germline (reference sequence). The CDR3 spans 17 residues. DNA for the CDR3: TGTGCCAGCAGCTTAGGGTTGGGGGGGACCGCCAAAAGCATTCAATACTTC. This sequence encodes CASSLGLGGTAKSIQYF. The full variable domain, rest sourced from reference TRBV7-9 and TRBJ2-4, is DTGVSQNPRHKITKRGQNVTFRCDPISEHNRLYWYRQTLGQGPEFLTYFQNEAQLEKSRLLSDRFSAERPKGSFSTLEIQRTEQGDSAMYLCASSLGLGGTAKSIQYFGAGTRLSVL.

This clonotype was seen repeatedly, ten times or more. The chain has TRBV29-1 and TRBJ2-4, with D unclear. The CDR3 runs to 13 residues. From germline, CDR1 is SQVTM and CDR2 ANQGSEA. V lost 4 bases and J lost 4, with 11 bases in between. The CDR3, as DNA: TGCAGCGTTGGTGCTGACCCAAAAAACATTCAGTACTTC. The encoded protein is CSVGADPKNIQYF.

Worth noting for this clonotype: A read error may produce the germline difference seen at one junction end. This chain connects TRBV2 to TRBJ2-2, with D perhaps TRBD1 or TRBD2 (5 bases each). In germline, CDR1 is SNHLY, CDR2 FYNNEI. CDR3 length equals 15 residues. This CDR3 reads CASSPTVSNTWEPFF. CDR3 nucleotides: TGTGCCAGCAGCCCGACAGTCTCGAACACCTGGGAGCCGTTTTTT.

A remark on this clonotype: A junction boundary mismatches the germline segment, possibly from a read error. The J gene is TRBJ2-7, the V gene TRBV6-2 or TRBV6-3; TRBD2 might be the D (6 bases). This CDR3 is built from 14 residues. Germline loops: CDR1 MNHEY, CDR2 SVGEGT. The chain's CDR3 is CASSSPGLGNEQYF. The CDR3 nucleotides read TGTGCCAGCAGTTCCCCGGGACTGGGAAACGAGCAGTATTTC.

This clonotype was seen more than once but under ten times. This may be a read error: a much more frequent sequence differs by one nucleotide. The CDR3 spells CASSSRTSGNAGELFF. The CDR3 bases are TGTGCCAGCAGCTCCCGGACTAGCGGGAACGCCGGGGAGCTGTTTTTT. The chain carries TRBV7-9 and TRBJ2-2, with TRBD2 identical over 12 bases. Germline V gives CDR1 SEHNR, CDR2 FQNEAQ (reference sequence). This CDR3 spans 16 amino acids.

The chain couples TRBV12-3 or TRBV12-4 to TRBJ2-7; D is unresolved. The length of the CDR3 is 11 residues. The germline V and J ends were trimmed by 7 bases and 2 bases, with 6 bases remaining between them. Here the CDR3 DNA reads TGTGCCAGCATTTTCACCTACGAGCAGTACTTC. Protein product: CASIFTYEQYF.

Comments on this clonotype: The CDR3 carries no conserved terminal phenylalanine or tryptophan, so it likely arises from a read error. The chain uses TRBV6-5 and TRBJ2-7, with D possibly being TRBD1 (6 bases). CDR1 and CDR2 from the germline V gene are MNHEY and SVGAGI. The CDR3 is made up of 14 amino acids. V lost 6 bases and J 2 bases, leaving 14 bases between the germline ends. Here the CDR3 reads CASSRSGQPYEQYL. In DNA, the CDR3 is TGTGCCAGCAGCCGGTCGGGACAACCCTACGAGCAGTACTTA.

Notes on this clonotype: It is unclear where the CDR3 begins or ends on the DNA, so no DNA is shown, and the CDR3 is as TCRdb lists it. This chain joins TRBV5-4 and TRBJ2-2. The germline V gene encodes CDR1 SGHNT and CDR2 YYREEE (reference sequence). The CDR3 numbers 15 amino acids, ends counted. CDR3 region: CAGSLGATPPGSCFF.

To note about this clonotype: At one end the junction does not follow the germline gene, possibly because of a read error. The chain uses TRBV4-3 and TRBJ2-3, with D perhaps matching TRBD2 (6 bases). Germline assignment: CDR1 LGHNA and CDR2 YSLEER. This CDR3 is built from 15 residues. In nucleotides, the CDR3 is TGCGCCAGCGGCCCGGAGGGCGGAAGGGCAGATATGCAGTATTTT. Translation: CASGPEGGRADMQYF.